The entry below describes one T cell receptor (beta chain). These data originate in a study of cytomegalovirus exposure and HLA in healthy donors. For the study at large: HLA-typed donors were the source of roughly 85 million unique TCRs held in an early data release.

V lost 6 bases and J 1 base, leaving 10 bases between the germline ends. CDR1 and CDR2 (germline): SNHLY, FYNNEI. CDR3 length: 13 residues. PCR amplification relied on 60 Vbeta primers (plus 13 Jbeta primers). Profiled with immunoSEQ multiplex PCR; TCRdb holds only in-frame clones, not every one. Of about 68,000 clones detected, roughly four fifths appear once; the ten largest clones hold roughly 6.8%. The rearrangement uses TRBV2 and TRBJ2-7; the D is unclear. Material: PBMCs. This clonotype was sampled from a human donor in good health. The CDR3 nucleotides read TGTGCCAGCAGGCCCTCGGTATCCTACGAGCAGTACTTC. Translated, it gives CASRPSVSYEQYF.